This T cell receptor (beta chain) was retrieved from a study of T cell responses to AZD1222 COVID-19 vaccine. Study-wide findings and caveats: Clonal diversity may have been underestimated, and the donors were mostly white British, with more females than males. Among vaccine-associated CD4 TCRs, coverage spanned spike, with dominance at 160-218 and 743-854.

Turning to this clone: The antigen remains unidentified.

TCRdb's copy holds only in-frame clones and misses some; the assay was immunoSEQ multiplex PCR. The repertoire holds 70,000 to 90,000 clones, about 88% seen once, with around 2.8% in the top ten. This sequence originates from an adult in good health. This material consisted of peripheral blood, taken on day 0 of AZD1222 vaccination.

The chain's CDR3 is CASGRGDYGYTF. The CDR3 DNA reads TGTGCCAGCGGCAGGGGCGACTATGGCTACACCTTC. The chain links TRBV28 to TRBJ1-2, with D possibly matching TRBD1 (6 bases). The ends were cut back, 8 bases at V and 3 bases at J, with 10 bases in the middle. The length of the CDR3 is 12 residues. Germline V gene lookup returns CDR1 MDHEN and CDR2 SYDVKM.